This is a list of T cell receptor beta chains from one sample in a study of T-cell reconstitution after alpha-beta-depleted transplantation in children. Via MiXCR, TCRdb re-called the PCR reads, giving one row per CDR3 protein. The sample gives approximately 640,000 distinct CDR3 sequences, roughly 15% of which show up once; about 1.1% is in the top ten. The source material was PBMCs from the stem cell graft donor, sampled from the stem cell graft. These receptors were collected from a human donor who donated a stem cell graft to a child with acute myeloid leukemia. Each CDR3 is given with its conserved first and last residue. The D gene is left open where the match is weak. Clone size is stated in some rows and not others, as once, few, many or a class when expanded.

CDR3aa,CDR3nt,d_gene,len,v_gene,abundance,j_gene
CSVEEGFVSGANVLTF,TGCAGCGTTGAGGAAGGGTTTGTGTCTGGGGCCAACGTCCTGACTTTC,NA,16,TRBV29-1,few,TRBJ2-6
CASSQEGLAVYEQYF,TGCGCCAGCAGCCAAGAGGGGCTAGCGGTGTACGAGCAGTACTTC,TRBD2,15,TRBV4-3,NA,TRBJ2-7
CASSLAGRAQHF,TGTGCCAGCAGCTTAGCTGGTAGGGCCCAGCATTTT,NA,12,TRBV7-9,NA,TRBJ1-5
CASSLHPGTSGGANTGELFF,TGTGCCAGCAGCCTCCACCCCGGGACTAGCGGGGGCGCGAACACCGGGGAGCTGTTTTTT,TRBD2,20,TRBV7-3,NA,TRBJ2-2
CSAAGQGGNQPQHF,TGCAGTGCAGCCGGACAGGGGGGGAATCAGCCCCAGCATTTT,TRBD1,14,TRBV20-1,many,TRBJ1-5
CATSGTTGVSNQPQHF,TGTGCCACCAGTGGCACGACAGGGGTGAGCAATCAGCCCCAGCATTTT,TRBD1,16,TRBV24-1,many,TRBJ1-5
CASSPWTSGTDTQYF,TGTGCCAGCAGTCCCTGGACTAGCGGCACAGATACGCAGTATTTT,TRBD2,15,TRBV12-3/TRBV12-4,few,TRBJ2-3
CASSLLTGDQPQHF,TGTGCCAGCAGTTTATTAACAGGGGATCAGCCCCAGCATTTT,TRBD1,14,TRBV12-3/TRBV12-4,many,TRBJ1-5
CSATTGGTYEQYF,TGCAGTGCTACCACAGGGGGTACCTACGAGCAGTACTTC,TRBD1,13,TRBV20-1,many,TRBJ2-7
CSARGPGGLSGNTIYF,TGCAGTGCTAGAGGCCCAGGGGGCCTGTCTGGAAACACCATATATTTT,TRBD1,16,TRBV20-1,few,TRBJ1-3
CASSNSLTDQETQYF,TGTGCCAGCAGTAACTCACTGACTGATCAAGAGACCCAGTACTTC,NA,15,TRBV6-5,many,TRBJ2-5
CASSLGQGTISGANVLTF,TGCGCCAGCAGCCTGGGACAGGGGACGATTTCTGGGGCCAACGTCCTGACTTTC,TRBD1,18,TRBV5-1,NA,TRBJ2-6
CASTYSGAGGSPLHF,TGTGCCAGCACCTATAGTGGGGCAGGGGGCTCACCCCTCCACTTT,TRBD1,15,TRBV7-2,few,TRBJ1-6
CSARDTRAGTYNEQFF,TGCAGTGCTAGAGATACCCGAGCGGGGACTTACAATGAGCAGTTCTTC,TRBD2,16,TRBV20-1,few,TRBJ2-1
CASSSGLAGLPLSYNEQFF,TGTGCCAGCAGTTCCGGACTAGCGGGCTTGCCCCTATCCTACAATGAGCAGTTCTTC,TRBD2,19,TRBV6-5,NA,TRBJ2-1
CASSPQPTTGVDEQYF,TGTGCCAGCAGCCCTCAACCCACGACAGGGGTGGACGAGCAGTACTTC,TRBD1,16,TRBV12-3/TRBV12-4,many,TRBJ2-7
CASSFAGRYNEQFF,TGTGCCAGCAGCTTTGCTGGCCGCTACAATGAGCAGTTCTTC,NA,14,TRBV7-8,many,TRBJ2-1
CASTRDGGSYEQYF,TGTGCCAGCACCAGGGATGGGGGTTCCTACGAGCAGTACTTC,NA,14,TRBV6-1,NA,TRBJ2-7
CATSAGHYEQYF,TGTGCCACCAGTGCCGGACACTACGAGCAGTACTTC,NA,12,TRBV24-1,many,TRBJ2-7
CSARDWGDSGGDTQYF,TGCAGTGCTAGAGATTGGGGGGACTCCGGCGGAGATACGCAGTATTTT,NA,16,TRBV20-1,many,TRBJ2-3
CSVDRGSGTEAFF,TGCAGCGTTGACAGGGGGAGCGGCACTGAAGCTTTCTTT,TRBD1,13,TRBV29-1,NA,TRBJ1-1
CSASPRRTLQDTQYF,TGCAGTGCTAGTCCCCGTAGGACCCTGCAAGATACGCAGTATTTT,NA,15,TRBV20-1,NA,TRBJ2-3
CASSLGLSDEQFF,TGCGCCAGCAGCCTGGGACTCTCAGATGAGCAGTTCTTC,NA,13,TRBV4-1,NA,TRBJ2-1
CASSRPGAGDTQYF,TGTGCCAGCAGCCGTCCAGGGGCCGGAGATACGCAGTATTTT,NA,14,TRBV7-9,few,TRBJ2-3
CASSYSWTSGNTGELFF,TGTGCCAGCAGTTACTCATGGACTAGCGGGAACACCGGGGAGCTGTTTTTT,TRBD2,17,TRBV6-5,NA,TRBJ2-2
CASSHFAEETQYF,TGTGCCAGCAGCCACTTTGCGGAAGAGACCCAGTACTTC,NA,13,TRBV4-2,NA,TRBJ2-5
CASSLGDYNEQFF,TGTGCCAGCAGCTTGGGCGACTACAATGAGCAGTTCTTC,NA,13,TRBV7-3,many,TRBJ2-1
CSASRDNGNTIYF,TGCAGTGCTAGTAGGGATAATGGAAACACCATATATTTT,NA,13,TRBV20-1,many,TRBJ1-3
CASSLWGLGETQYF,TGTGCCAGCAGCTTATGGGGGCTGGGAGAGACCCAGTACTTC,NA,14,TRBV7-2,few,TRBJ2-5
CAWSVGVPPYEQYF,TGTGCCTGGAGTGTAGGGGTTCCCCCCTACGAGCAGTACTTC,NA,14,TRBV30,few,TRBJ2-7
CASGRQGATGELFF,TGTGCCAGCGGCAGACAGGGGGCCACCGGGGAGCTGTTTTTT,TRBD1,14,TRBV6-1,NA,TRBJ2-2
CASSDGTSGGASDEQFF,TGTGCCAGCAGTGACGGGACTAGCGGGGGGGCTAGCGATGAGCAGTTCTTC,TRBD2,17,TRBV6-4,many,TRBJ2-1
CASSFKGQGAGKLFF,TGTGCCAGCAGCTTCAAAGGACAGGGAGCAGGAAAACTGTTTTTT,TRBD1,15,TRBV7-9,few,TRBJ1-4
CSARDRGWGTEAFF,TGCAGTGCTAGGGACAGGGGTTGGGGCACTGAAGCTTTCTTT,TRBD1,14,TRBV20-1,many,TRBJ1-1
CATGGAANTEAFF,TGTGCCACCGGGGGCGCGGCAAACACTGAAGCTTTCTTT,NA,13,TRBV10-3,many,TRBJ1-1
CASSFQAGGLNIQYF,TGTGCCAGCAGCTTCCAGGCGGGGGGGTTGAACATTCAGTACTTC,TRBD2,15,TRBV7-2,NA,TRBJ2-4
CSARRHPNTEAFF,TGCAGTGCTAGGCGGCACCCGAACACTGAAGCTTTCTTT,NA,13,TRBV20-1,many,TRBJ1-1
CASSPTAYYNSPLHF,TGTGCCAGCAGCCCTACAGCTTACTATAATTCACCCCTCCACTTT,NA,15,TRBV7-8,few,TRBJ1-6
CATSRDRFYEQYF,TGTGCCACCAGCAGGGACAGATTCTACGAGCAGTACTTC,NA,13,TRBV15,many,TRBJ2-7
CSGGGALAMETQYF,TGCAGCGGTGGAGGTGCCTTAGCGATGGAGACCCAGTACTTC,NA,14,TRBV29-1,few,TRBJ2-5
CASAPGTGPYEQYF,TGTGCCAGCGCTCCCGGGACAGGGCCCTACGAGCAGTACTTC,TRBD1,14,TRBV7-2,many,TRBJ2-7
CASTQQGANEQFF,TGTGCCAGCACACAACAGGGGGCGAATGAGCAGTTCTTC,TRBD1,13,TRBV12-3/TRBV12-4,few,TRBJ2-1
CASSLLNGREQFF,TGCGCCAGCAGCTTGTTAAACGGGAGAGAGCAGTTCTTC,NA,13,TRBV5-1,NA,TRBJ2-1
CASSLVGGLAGETQYF,TGTGCCAGCAGCTTAGTAGGGGGACTAGCGGGGGAGACCCAGTACTTC,TRBD2,16,TRBV7-2,NA,TRBJ2-5
CTSSPFRGGPQWDNEQFF,TGTACCAGCAGCCCCTTCCGGGGGGGCCCCCAGTGGGACAATGAGCAGTTCTTC,TRBD2,18,TRBV2,NA,TRBJ2-1
CASRNSGSTDTQYF,TGTGCCAGCAGGAATAGCGGGAGCACAGATACGCAGTATTTT,TRBD2,14,TRBV11-2,NA,TRBJ2-3
CASSFQQGARQPQHF,TGTGCCAGCAGCTTCCAACAGGGGGCGAGACAGCCCCAGCATTTT,TRBD1,15,TRBV7-2,NA,TRBJ1-5
CSAGLVVTDTQYF,TGCAGTGCTGGTCTAGTGGTCACAGATACGCAGTATTTT,NA,13,TRBV20-1,many,TRBJ2-3
CSAALAGDPYEQYF,TGCAGTGCGGCACTAGCGGGGGACCCCTACGAGCAGTACTTC,TRBD2,14,TRBV20-1,many,TRBJ2-7
CASIDPSRGDTQYF,TGTGCCAGCATCGACCCCAGTCGGGGAGATACGCAGTATTTT,NA,14,TRBV6-5,many,TRBJ2-3
CATDLGGLGNTIYF,TGTGCCACCGACCTCGGAGGATTGGGAAACACCATATATTTT,NA,14,TRBV7-2,many,TRBJ1-3
CASSLAGQNTGELFF,TGCGCCAGCAGCTTGGCGGGCCAGAACACCGGGGAGCTGTTTTTT,NA,15,TRBV5-1,few,TRBJ2-2
CASSFGAQANYGYTF,TGTGCCAGCAGTTTTGGGGCCCAAGCTAACTATGGCTACACCTTC,NA,15,TRBV12-3/TRBV12-4,NA,TRBJ1-2
CASSPGTGGPYNEQFF,TGCGCCAGCAGCCCGGGGACAGGGGGACCCTACAATGAGCAGTTCTTC,TRBD1,16,TRBV5-1,many,TRBJ2-1
CSALGRAKNIQYF,TGCAGTGCTCTAGGAAGGGCCAAAAACATTCAGTACTTC,NA,13,TRBV20-1,many,TRBJ2-4
CSATGVGINSNQPQHF,TGCAGTGCGACAGGGGTGGGAATTAATAGCAATCAGCCCCAGCATTTT,TRBD1,16,TRBV20-1,few,TRBJ1-5
CASRGGSTDTQYF,TGTGCCAGCCGAGGGGGGAGCACAGATACGCAGTATTTT,NA,13,TRBV6-6,many,TRBJ2-3
CASSLRGTSNTGELFF,TGTGCCAGCAGTTTACGGGGGACTAGCAACACCGGGGAGCTGTTTTTT,TRBD2,16,TRBV12-3/TRBV12-4,few,TRBJ2-2